Shown below are 14 T cell receptor beta chains from a single sample sequenced in a study of T cell repertoires in cytomegalovirus infection. TCRdb independently ran MiXCR on the reads; one entry per CDR3 protein. This sample has approximately 280,000 distinct CDR3 sequences, with approximately 22% found just once. What these receptors recognize is not known. Here the sequenced sample was cultured PBMCs, taken from culture after CMV antigen stimulation. The receptors derive from a human donor in good health (CMV status not recorded). Some clones in this sample may be carry-over from other donors' samples.

The table lists this clonotype with a few counts. The genes are TRBV11-2 and TRBJ2-2; D unclear. V dropped 5 bases and J dropped 7 bases, with 11 bases sitting between them. The CDR3 totals 13 residues. Germline values: CDR1 SGHAT, CDR2 FQNNGV. The CDR3 region has the DNA TGTGCCAGCAGCCTATCGGTGGGCGGGGAGCTGTTTTTT. It translates to CASSLSVGGELFF.

This clonotype was counted between two and nine times. This chain connects TRBV6-2 or TRBV6-3 to TRBJ1-1, with unresolved D. CDR1 and CDR2 (germline): MNHEY, SVGEGT. The V end was cut by 0 bases, the J end by 1 base, with 15 bases between. This CDR3 comprises 17 residues. The chain's CDR3 is CASSYSHGIVPNTEAFF. CDR3 bases: TGTGCCAGCAGTTACTCCCATGGCATCGTCCCGAACACTGAAGCTTTCTTT.

The table lists this clonotype with a few counts. The V and J genes are TRBV19 and TRBJ2-7, with 9 bases aligning to TRBD1. The CDR3 totals 14 residues. Per the germline V gene, CDR1 is LNHDA and CDR2 is SQIVND (reference sequence). After removal of 5 bases from V and 2 bases from J, the junction contained 4 bases not matched to a gene. The CDR3 sequence: CASSAGTGTYEQYF. CDR3 nucleotide sequence: TGTGCCAGTAGTGCTGGGACAGGGACCTACGAGCAGTACTTC. The entire variable domain, with the rest obtained from reference TRBV19 and TRBJ2-7, is as follows: DGGITQSPKYLFRKEGQNVTLSCEQNLNHDAMYWYRQDPGQGLRLIYYSQIVNDFQKGDIAEGYSVSREKKESFPLTVTSAQKNPTAFYLCASSAGTGTYEQYFGPGTRLTVT.

The J gene is TRBJ2-7, the V gene TRBV7-6, with D possibly matching TRBD2 (5 bases). Deletions cut 1 base from V and 2 bases from J, with 21 bases between. The germline gives CDR1 SGHVS, CDR2 FNYEAQ. The CDR3 contains 18 residues. The CDR3 DNA sequence: TGTGCCAGCAGCTTAGAGCCCTCGGCAGGCGGGTTGACCTACGAGCAGTACTTC. It is translated as CASSLEPSAGGLTYEQYF.

The J gene is TRBJ2-7, the V gene TRBV4-1; D might be TRBD1 (5 bases). This CDR3 comprises 16 residues. Deletions cut 0 bases from V and 3 bases from J, with 15 bases between. The germline CDR1 and CDR2 sequences are MGHRA and YSYEKL. The CDR3 region is CASSQDLGQGLYEQYF. Here the CDR3 DNA reads TGCGCCAGCAGCCAAGATTTGGGGCAGGGTCTCTACGAGCAGTACTTC.

This clonotype has more than one count but fewer than ten. The J gene is TRBJ1-2, the V gene TRBV6-1, with 10 bases aligning to TRBD1. Germline-derived CDR1 and CDR2 are MNHNS and SASEGT. Trimming removed 7 bases from V and 6 bases from J; junction bases left unmatched: 5. CDR3 length: 13 amino acids. The CDR3 sequence is CASTRDRGHGYTF. CDR3 in DNA: TGTGCCAGCACTCGGGACAGGGGCCATGGCTACACCTTC.

The rearrangement uses TRBV7-8 and TRBJ1-2; 8 nucleotides align to TRBD1. The J segment lost 6 bases and the V segment lost 1 base, leaving 10 bases of the junction unmatched. The CDR3 extends over 16 amino acids. CDR1 and CDR2 (germline): SGHVS, FQNEAQ. The CDR3 DNA sequence: TGTGCCAGCAGCTTAGGCATTGGACAGGGCAACGATGGCTACACCTTC. Residues: CASSLGIGQGNDGYTF. Full variable domain (remainder filled in from reference TRBV7-8 and TRBJ1-2): GAGVSQSPRYKVAKRGQDVALRCDPISGHVSLFWYQQALGQGPEFLTYFQNEAQLDKSGLPSDRFFAERPEGSVSTLKIQRTQQEDSAVYLCASSLGIGQGNDGYTFGSGTRLTVV.

Only a few counts were recorded for this clonotype. The rearrangement joins TRBV30 to TRBJ2-5; D unclear. The length of the CDR3 is 12 residues. V was cut by 6 bases and J by 1 base, with 9 bases left in between. CDR1 GTSNPN and CDR2 SVGIG come from the germline V gene (reference sequence). In DNA, the CDR3 is TGTGCCTGCGCACCTACCCAAGAGACCCAGTACTTC. It encodes CACAPTQETQYF.

This clonotype was seen more than once but under ten times. Its ends do not fully match the called genes, so a read error is possible. The chain links TRBV5-3 to TRBJ1-5; 12 nucleotides agree with TRBD1. TRBV5-3 is noted as an ORF with a role that remains uncertain. The CDR3 is 16 amino acids. The DNA of the CDR3 is TGTGCCAGCAGCTACGTGGGACAGGGGGCAGGGCAGCCCCAGCATTTT. Amino acids: CASSYVGQGAGQPQHF.

This clonotype was observed many times. The genes are TRBV7-8 and TRBJ1-5; D gene ambiguous. V dropped 1 base and J dropped 4 bases, with 8 bases sitting between them. The CDR3 extends over 14 amino acids. Per germline, CDR1 SGHVS and CDR2 FQNEAQ. In DNA, the CDR3 is TGTGCCAGCAGCTTAGTTCAGTCTAATCAGCCCCAGCATTTT. It codes for CASSLVQSNQPQHF.

This chain uses TRBV24-1 with TRBJ2-1; no clear D. Germline CDR1 is KGHDR and CDR2 is SFDVKD. The CDR3 is 11 amino acids. V lost 0 bases and J 9 bases, leaving 2 bases between the germline ends. The CDR3 DNA is TGTGCCACCAGTGATTTGGGTGAGCAGTTCTTC. Amino acid sequence: CATSDLGEQFF.

This clonotype has ten or more counts. The chain combines TRBV11-2 with TRBJ2-1, with a possible D match to TRBD1 (6 bases). The V and J ends lost 5 bases and 6 bases respectively, with 14 bases between them. This CDR3 is built from 14 residues. Per germline, CDR1 SGHAT and CDR2 FQNNGV. The DNA for the CDR3 is TGTGCCAGCAGCACTCGGACAGTAGGCAATGAGCAGTTCTTC. Translating gives CASSTRTVGNEQFF. Together with reference TRBV11-2 and TRBJ2-1, the CDR3 gives the full variable domain: EAGVAQSPRYKIIEKRQSVAFWCNPISGHATLYWYQQILGQGPKLLIQFQNNGVVDDSQLPKDRFSAERLKGVDSTLKIQPAKLEDSAVYLCASSTRTVGNEQFFGPGTRLTVL.

The rearrangement joins TRBV19 to TRBJ2-1; 8 nucleotides agree with TRBD1. CDR1 is LNHDA, CDR2 SQIVND, per germline (reference sequence). The CDR3 consists of 15 residues. The V and J ends lost 7 bases and 7 bases, in that order; junction bases with no gene match: 12. The CDR3 protein is CASNPRTGWGNEQFF. The CDR3 DNA follows: TGTGCCAGTAATCCGAGGACAGGGTGGGGGAATGAGCAGTTCTTC.

The table lists this clonotype with a few counts. This chain uses TRBV6-2 or TRBV6-3 with TRBJ2-6, with 13 bases lining up with TRBD2. The CDR3 runs to 17 residues. The V gene's germline CDR1 is MNHEY and CDR2 SVGEGT. V lost 7 bases to trimming and J lost 1 base; unmatched junction nucleotides: 4. In DNA, the CDR3 is TGTGCCAGCATGGGACTAGCGGGAAGATCTGGGGCCAACGTCCTGACTTTC. It specifies CASMGLAGRSGANVLTF.